This is a list of T cell receptor beta chains from one sample in a study of Ad26.COV2.S vaccination and SARS-CoV-2 variants. Repertoires were generated with immunoSEQ multiplex PCR, while TCRdb's copy carries only in-frame clones and drops some. The table lists some 480,000 clones, around nine tenths of them singletons. The sample was peripheral blood, taken in a trial of Ad26.COV2.S vaccine versus placebo. The receptors come from a person between 18 and 65 years old who received the Ad26.COV2.S COVID-19 vaccine or a placebo. CDR3s include the opening cysteine and the closing phenylalanine or tryptophan. Fields, in order: clone size, D gene, J gene, V gene, CDR3 DNA, CDR3 protein. A D gene is named only where the DNA matches it firmly. Only part of the rows carry a size: once, few, many, or a class if the clone is expanded.

>NA|TRBD1|TRBJ1-1|TRBV28
TGTGCCAGCAGTTCCCCAGGGGGCGCGGGCACTGAAGCTTTCTTT
CASSSPGGAGTEAFF
>NA|NA|TRBJ2-3|TRBV6-6
TGTGCCAGCGGTGGACGGGGTACGCATACGCAGTATTTT
CASGGRGTHTQYF
>NA|NA|TRBJ2-7|TRBV21-1
TGTGCCAGCAGCAAATGGGGGGAAACTAGCGCTAACTTCTACGAGCAGTACTTC
CASSKWGETSANFYEQYF
>NA|TRBD2|TRBJ2-1|TRBV10-1
TGCGCCAGTCCTGGACTAGCGGAGAGCTCCTACAATGAGCAGTTCTTC
CASPGLAESSYNEQFF
>NA|TRBD1|TRBJ2-7|TRBV27
TGTGCCAGCGCTGGGACAGGGGGACGCGAGCAGTACTTC
CASAGTGGREQYF
>NA|NA|TRBJ2-4|TRBV4-3
TGCGCCAGCAGCCAGACCCCGGTGCTAGCGTTTTCCAAAAACATTCAGTACTTC
CASSQTPVLAFSKNIQYF
>NA|NA|TRBJ2-7|TRBV7-9
TGTGCCAGCAGCCTCGATGCCCTTTACGAGCAGTACTTC
CASSLDALYEQYF
>NA|NA|TRBJ2-4|TRBV28
TGTGCCAGCGGGACATCAGGACTAGGAGCCAAAAACATTCAGTACTTC
CASGTSGLGAKNIQYF
>NA|NA|TRBJ2-7|TRBV28
TGTGCCAGCAGCCAAGTGGGGGGTGGCTCCTACGAGCAGTACTTC
CASSQVGGGSYEQYF
>NA|NA|TRBJ2-1|TRBV12-3/TRBV12-4
TGTGCCAGCAGCTTAGCCACAGCCAATGAGCAGTTCTTC
CASSLATANEQFF
>NA|NA|TRBJ1-3|TRBV28
TGTGCCAGCAGTTTATTAAAGGGCTCAGGAAACACCATATATTTT
CASSLLKGSGNTIYF
>once|NA|TRBJ1-6|TRBV14
TGTGCCAGCAGCACCTCCTTAAATTCACCCCTCCACTTT
CASSTSLNSPLHF
>NA|TRBD2|TRBJ2-1|TRBV9
TGTGCCAGCAGCGTAGGTGGGGGAGGGCCAAGCAATGAGCAGTTCTTC
CASSVGGGGPSNEQFF
>NA|TRBD1|TRBJ2-7|TRBV2
TGTGCCAGCAGCTTGGGGGACAGGGGCTACGAGCAGTACTTC
CASSLGDRGYEQYF
>NA|TRBD2|TRBJ2-1|TRBV5-4
TGTGCCAGCAGCCCGCTGACTAGCGGGAGCCATGAGCAGTTCTTC
CASSPLTSGSHEQFF
>NA|TRBD2|TRBJ2-7|TRBV6-1
TGTGCCAGCACTGAGGCTGCGGGAGGGGGCACCTACGAGCAGTACTTC
CASTEAAGGGTYEQYF
>NA|TRBD2|TRBJ2-3|TRBV28
TGTGCCAGCACCAAGCTGGCGGGAGGGACAGATACGCAGTATTTT
CASTKLAGGTDTQYF
>NA|TRBD1|TRBJ1-1|TRBV18
TGTGCCAGCTCACCTGGACAGGGTAACACTGAAGCTTTCTTT
CASSPGQGNTEAFF
>NA|TRBD2|TRBJ2-7|TRBV7-2
TGTGCCAGCAGCTTAGGAGGTCGGACTAGCGGGAACGAGCAGTACTTC
CASSLGGRTSGNEQYF
>NA|NA|TRBJ2-7|TRBV19
TGTGCCAGTAGTATCAGTTGGGGATCCTACGAGCAGTACTTC
CASSISWGSYEQYF
>NA|NA|TRBJ1-4|TRBV6-4
TGTGCCAGCAGTGCCGGGCCTGATGAAAAACTGTTTTTT
CASSAGPDEKLFF
>NA|NA|TRBJ2-6|TRBV5-1
TGCGCCAGCAGCACGGACACCCTGCCCAGAGGGGCCAACGTCCTGACTTTC
CASSTDTLPRGANVLTF
>NA|NA|TRBJ1-2|TRBV5-6
TGTGCCAGCAGCTTGGCGGCAGGTGTGGTGAACTATGGCTACACCTTC
CASSLAAGVVNYGYTF
>NA|NA|TRBJ2-5|TRBV28
TGTGCCAGCAGCGGGGGCTATGAAGAGACCCAGTACTTC
CASSGGYEETQYF
>NA|TRBD2|TRBJ2-2|TRBV7-3
TGTGCCAGCAGCTCCCGGGGGGGAGCCTTCACCGGGGAGCTGTTTTTT
CASSSRGGAFTGELFF
>NA|NA|TRBJ1-4|TRBV2
TGTGCCAGCAAGCCCCCTGGGAGGGCCCAGGAAAAACTGTTTTTT
CASKPPGRAQEKLFF
>NA|TRBD1|TRBJ1-4|TRBV4-2
TGTGCCAGCAGTCCGCCGCATGGACAGGGCCTTGAAAAACTGTTTTTT
CASSPPHGQGLEKLFF
>NA|NA|TRBJ1-2|TRBV15
TGTGCCACCAGCAGAGCTTGGCAGGGTGGCTACACCTTC
CATSRAWQGGYTF
>NA|TRBD2|TRBJ2-7|TRBV28
TGTGCCAGCAGTTTAGTGGCGGGAGTAGGGTACGAGCAGTACTTC
CASSLVAGVGYEQYF
>NA|NA|TRBJ2-7|TRBV19
TGTGCCAGTAGTCGATCTAGAGGCTGGGCGGAGCAGTACTTC
CASSRSRGWAEQYF
>NA|NA|TRBJ1-1|TRBV13
TGTGCCAGCAGCTTAGGCCGGGGGGCTTTAACTGAAGCTTTCTTT
CASSLGRGALTEAFF
>NA|TRBD2|TRBJ2-1|TRBV4-3
TGCGCCAGCAGCCTGGGACTAGCGGCCAACAATGAGCAGTTCTTC
CASSLGLAANNEQFF
>NA|TRBD1|TRBJ1-1|TRBV19
TGTGCCAGTATCCCGGACAGGGGAAAGAACACTGAAGCTTTCTTT
CASIPDRGKNTEAFF
>NA|TRBD2|TRBJ2-7|TRBV3-1/TRBV3-2
TGTGCCAGCACCCCCAGCGGGAGAGCAACCTACGAGCAGTACTTC
CASTPSGRATYEQYF
>NA|NA|TRBJ2-5|TRBV28
TGTGCCAGCAGTCCCCTCCATAACTTGTACCAAGAGACCCAGTACTTC
CASSPLHNLYQETQYF
>NA|TRBD2|TRBJ2-5|TRBV5-1
TGCGCCAGCAGCTTGTTAGCTAGCGGGAGTGGTAAGACCCAGTACTTC
CASSLLASGSGKTQYF
>NA|NA|TRBJ2-2|TRBV9
TGTGCCAGCAGCGTAGGGGGACCCAAAGGGGAGCTGTTTTTT
CASSVGGPKGELFF
>few|NA|TRBJ2-3|TRBV6-5
TGTGCCAGCAACCCAGCGGGTGGACCCTATACGCAGTATTTT
CASNPAGGPYTQYF
>NA|TRBD2|TRBJ2-5|TRBV29-1
TGCAGCGTTGAGCCGGGACTAGCGGGATGGAAGGGCGAGACCCAGTACTTC
CSVEPGLAGWKGETQYF
>NA|NA|TRBJ2-2|TRBV4-2
TGTGCCAGCAGTCCGGACACCTTGAACACCGGGGAGCTGTTTTTT
CASSPDTLNTGELFF
>few|NA|TRBJ2-1|TRBV7-9
TGTGCCAGCAGCGTTGCTCTTACCGGGGAGCAGTTCTTC
CASSVALTGEQFF
>NA|TRBD1|TRBJ1-5|TRBV6-5
TGTGCCAGCAGTCCGGGACAGTGGAATCAGCCCCAGCATTTT
CASSPGQWNQPQHF
>NA|NA|TRBJ1-2|TRBV25-1
TGTGCCAGCAGTGAATATGAGACAGCTTTCTTC
CASSEYETAFF
>NA|TRBD2|TRBJ2-1|TRBV19
TGTGCCAGTAGTACCTCAAACGTCCGACTAGCTTACAATGAGCAGTTCTTC
CASSTSNVRLAYNEQFF
>NA|TRBD1|TRBJ2-7|TRBV30
TGTGCCTGGACTCGGGACAGGGGTAAGGCCCTCTTCTTC
CAWTRDRGKALFF
>NA|NA|TRBJ2-6|TRBV30
TGTGCCTGGAGTGTTTGGACTGCTGGGGCCAACGTCCTGACTTTC
CAWSVWTAGANVLTF
>NA|NA|TRBJ2-2|TRBV7-2
TGTGCCAGCAGCTTATTCGGTAACACCGGGGAGCTGTTTTTT
CASSLFGNTGELFF